These T cell receptor beta chains were read from a single sample in a study of T cell responses to AZD1222 COVID-19 vaccine. TCRdb's copy holds only in-frame clones and misses some; the assay was immunoSEQ multiplex PCR. The table has 100,000 to 150,000 clones, about 87% seen once. The starting material was peripheral blood, obtained on day 0 of AZD1222 vaccination. The receptors shown here come from an adult in good health. Each CDR3 is given with its conserved first and last residue. The order of the fields is J gene, clone size, D gene, V gene, CDR3 protein, CDR3 DNA. D genes are given only for firm matches. Size is stated for part of the rows, as once, few or many counts, or as a class when the clone is expanded.

TRBJ2-1 | once | . | TRBV5-1 | CASSGGSYNEQFF | TGCGCCAGCAGCGGGGGGTCCTACAATGAGCAGTTCTTC
TRBJ2-5 | . | . | TRBV7-2 | CASSVRGNQETQYF | TGTGCCAGCAGCGTACGAGGGAATCAAGAGACCCAGTACTTC
TRBJ1-2 | . | TRBD1 | TRBV7-2 | CASSSGQGNGYTF | TGTGCCAGCAGCTCGGGACAGGGTAACGGCTACACCTTC
TRBJ1-1 | . | . | TRBV28 | CASSSLGLNTEAFF | TGTGCCAGCAGTTCTCTGGGGCTGAACACTGAAGCTTTCTTT
TRBJ2-7 | once | . | TRBV18 | CASSLQGSEQYF | TGTGCCAGCTCACTTCAGGGAAGCGAGCAGTACTTC
TRBJ2-3 | . | TRBD2 | TRBV7-3 | CASSLKRAGGPEDTQYF | TGTGCCAGCAGCTTAAAGCGAGCGGGAGGCCCGGAAGATACGCAGTATTTT
TRBJ1-2 | . | TRBD1 | TRBV27 | CASKGGSNYGYTF | TGTGCCAGTAAAGGGGGCTCGAACTATGGCTACACCTTC
TRBJ1-2 | . | TRBD1 | TRBV7-3 | CASSIPGTDYGYTF | TGTGCCAGCAGCATCCCCGGGACAGACTATGGCTACACCTTC
TRBJ2-2 | once | TRBD2 | TRBV7-2 | CASSKGLAANTGELFF | TGTGCCAGCAGCAAGGGCCTAGCGGCGAACACCGGGGAGCTGTTTTTT
TRBJ2-7 | . | TRBD1 | TRBV10-3 | CAISEEDRGRDEQYF | TGTGCCATCAGTGAGGAGGACAGGGGGCGAGACGAGCAGTACTTC
TRBJ2-7 | . | TRBD1 | TRBV19 | CASAIGQGMGEQYF | TGTGCCAGCGCGATCGGACAGGGGATGGGCGAGCAGTACTTC
TRBJ2-2 | . | TRBD2 | TRBV5-5 | CASSSLAGDTGELFF | TGTGCCAGCAGCTCTTTAGCGGGAGATACCGGGGAGCTGTTTTTT
TRBJ1-4 | . | . | TRBV28 | CASGTPNEKLFF | TGTGCCTCGGGGACCCCTAATGAAAAACTGTTTTTT
TRBJ1-5 | . | . | TRBV3-1/TRBV3-2 | CASSPTRQSSNQPQHF | TGTGCCAGCAGCCCGACTCGACAGTCTAGCAATCAGCCCCAGCATTTT
TRBJ2-2 | many | TRBD1 | TRBV29-1 | CSVGQPTGELFF | TGCAGCGTGGGACAGCCAACCGGGGAGCTGTTTTTT
TRBJ2-7 | . | . | TRBV12-3/TRBV12-4 | CASSFRGLGEQYF | TGTGCCAGCAGTTTCCGAGGGCTTGGCGAGCAGTACTTC
TRBJ2-5 | . | TRBD1 | TRBV4-1 | CASSKSMQGAFGETQYF | TGCGCCAGCAGCAAATCGATGCAGGGGGCGTTTGGAGAGACCCAGTACTTC
TRBJ2-1 | . | TRBD2 | TRBV14 | CASSAGLAGVAGNEQFF | TGTGCCAGCAGCGCGGGACTAGCGGGAGTCGCTGGCAATGAGCAGTTCTTC
TRBJ1-5 | . | TRBD1 | TRBV19 | CASSFVGQVSNQPQHF | TGTGCCAGTAGTTTTGTCGGACAGGTTAGCAATCAGCCCCAGCATTTT
TRBJ2-1 | . | . | TRBV11-1 | CASSFVQGRDEQFF | TGTGCCAGCAGCTTCGTCCAGGGGAGGGATGAGCAGTTCTTC
TRBJ1-5 | . | . | TRBV7-8 | CASSLEGAGAAQPQHF | TGTGCCAGCAGCTTAGAAGGGGCAGGGGCGGCTCAGCCCCAGCATTTT
TRBJ2-1 | . | TRBD1 | TRBV9 | CASSVRQGHLNEQFF | TGTGCCAGCAGCGTACGACAGGGGCACTTGAATGAGCAGTTCTTC
TRBJ2-7 | . | . | TRBV6-2/TRBV6-3 | CASSLGLPWDEQYF | TGTGCCAGCAGTCTGGGACTGCCCTGGGACGAGCAGTACTTC
TRBJ2-3 | once | TRBD2 | TRBV7-2 | CASTAGVGEDTQYF | TGTGCCAGCACAGCGGGAGTAGGAGAAGATACGCAGTATTTT
TRBJ2-5 | . | TRBD2 | TRBV3-1/TRBV3-2 | CASSPPESGGGETQYF | TGTGCCAGCAGCCCCCCAGAGTCGGGAGGAGGTGAGACCCAGTACTTC
TRBJ2-1 | . | . | TRBV6-5 | CASSYSLNEQFF | TGTGCCAGCAGTTACTCTCTGAATGAGCAGTTCTTC
TRBJ2-7 | . | TRBD2 | TRBV9 | CASSVDPLAGGEQYF | TGTGCCAGCAGCGTAGACCCACTAGCGGGAGGCGAGCAGTACTTC
TRBJ1-5 | few | . | TRBV27 | CASSPVAYSNQPQHF | TGTGCCAGCAGTCCCGTCGCCTATAGCAATCAGCCCCAGCATTTT
TRBJ1-2 | . | TRBD1 | TRBV7-9 | CASSPGQGRNYGYTF | TGTGCCAGCAGCCCAGGACAGGGCCGTAACTATGGCTACACCTTC
TRBJ2-1 | . | TRBD2 | TRBV28 | CASSFMTWLAGRINEQFF | TGTGCCAGCAGTTTTATGACGTGGCTAGCGGGCAGAATCAATGAGCAGTTCTTC
TRBJ2-3 | . | TRBD2 | TRBV20-1 | CSASSGGWDQGASTDTQYF | TGCAGTGCTAGTAGCGGGGGGTGGGATCAGGGAGCGAGCACAGATACGCAGTATTTT
TRBJ1-5 | . | TRBD1 | TRBV5-6 | CASSLETGGSNQPQHF | TGTGCCAGCAGCTTGGAGACAGGGGGCAGCAATCAGCCCCAGCATTTT
TRBJ1-2 | . | . | TRBV19 | CASSIRGISGYTF | TGTGCCAGTAGTATCCGGGGTATTTCTGGCTACACCTTC
TRBJ1-2 | . | . | TRBV27 | CASSLQANYGYTF | TGTGCCAGCAGTTTACAGGCTAACTATGGCTACACCTTC
TRBJ2-1 | . | TRBD2 | TRBV7-9 | CASTSGVGDNEQFF | TGTGCCAGCACCAGCGGGGTGGGGGACAATGAGCAGTTCTTC
TRBJ2-1 | . | TRBD2 | TRBV28 | CASSLWAGGAYNEQFF | TGTGCCAGCAGCCTGTGGGCGGGAGGAGCCTACAATGAGCAGTTCTTC
TRBJ2-5 | . | . | TRBV23-1 | CASSRPQGGQTQYF | TGCGCCAGCAGTCGTCCTCAGGGTGGACAGACCCAGTACTTC
TRBJ1-1 | . | . | TRBV18 | CASSYNLNTEAFF | TGTGCCAGCTCCTACAACTTGAACACTGAAGCTTTCTTT
TRBJ2-3 | . | . | TRBV9 | CASSVAGSTDTQYF | TGTGCCAGCAGCGTAGCAGGGAGCACAGATACGCAGTATTTT
TRBJ1-4 | . | . | TRBV7-3 | CASSPCQGCELFF | TGTGCCAGCAGCCCGTGCCAGGGATGCGAACTGTTTTTT
TRBJ1-4 | . | TRBD1 | TRBV9 | CASSADRGGEKLFF | TGTGCCAGCAGCGCCGACAGGGGAGGAGAAAAACTGTTTTTT
TRBJ2-2 | once | TRBD1 | TRBV7-2 | CASSLARTGGNTGELFF | TGTGCCAGCAGCTTAGCTAGGACAGGGGGGAACACCGGGGAGCTGTTTTTT
TRBJ2-3 | . | . | TRBV25-1 | CATRRLPGTQYF | TGTGCCACCCGGAGGTTGCCCGGTACGCAGTATTTT
TRBJ2-3 | few | TRBD1 | TRBV2 | CASSSTGTGADTQYF | TGTGCCAGCAGTAGTACCGGGACAGGGGCAGATACGCAGTATTTT
TRBJ2-1 | . | . | TRBV7-2 | CASSLDVVGSLVGEQFF | TGTGCCAGCAGCTTGGACGTGGTGGGGTCATTGGTGGGTGAGCAGTTCTTC
TRBJ1-1 | . | . | TRBV5-1 | CASSLAGAGQNTEAFF | TGCGCCAGCAGCTTGGCCGGCGCAGGACAGAACACTGAAGCTTTCTTT
TRBJ2-7 | . | TRBD2 | TRBV2 | CASTKEAGGQYEQYF | TGTGCCAGCACTAAAGAGGCGGGGGGGCAATACGAGCAGTACTTC
TRBJ1-1 | . | . | TRBV4-1 | CASSQGQVNTEAFF | TGCGCCAGCAGCCAAGGACAGGTGAACACTGAAGCTTTCTTT
TRBJ1-2 | once | . | TRBV5-6 | CASSWGAGSYTF | TGTGCCAGCAGCTGGGGGGCGGGCAGCTACACCTTC
TRBJ2-1 | once | TRBD1 | TRBV7-3 | CASSSDRGGNEQFF | TGTGCCAGCAGCTCGGACAGGGGGGGTAATGAGCAGTTCTTC
TRBJ1-1 | . | . | TRBV25-1 | CATGGGRSEAFF | TGTGCCACCGGGGGGGGGAGGTCTGAAGCTTTCTTT
TRBJ2-1 | . | . | TRBV3-1/TRBV3-2 | CASSRLGNEQFF | TGTGCCAGCAGCCGCCTAGGCAATGAGCAGTTCTTC
TRBJ2-7 | . | . | TRBV19 | CASSTWGEPYEQYF | TGTGCCAGTAGTACCTGGGGGGAGCCCTACGAGCAGTACTTC
TRBJ2-7 | . | TRBD2 | TRBV6-6 | CASSSTWGRGSYEQYF | TGTGCCAGCAGTTCCACTTGGGGGAGGGGATCCTACGAGCAGTACTTC
TRBJ1-4 | . | TRBD1 | TRBV27 | CASSRGTGNEKLFF | TGTGCCAGCAGCCGTGGGACAGGGAATGAAAAACTGTTTTTT
TRBJ1-1 | . | . | TRBV15 | CATSRGTIGTEAFF | TGTGCCACCAGCCGGGGGACAATTGGGACTGAAGCTTTCTTT
TRBJ1-5 | . | . | TRBV27 | CASSLMALGQPQHF | TGTGCCAGCAGTTTAATGGCCCTCGGTCAGCCCCAGCATTTT
TRBJ1-2 | few | . | TRBV2 | CASSSGGSGYGYTF | TGTGCCAGCAGCAGCGGGGGCTCTGGCTATGGCTACACCTTC
TRBJ1-2 | . | . | TRBV28 | CASRPGQYQVGYTF | TGTGCCAGCAGACCCGGACAGTACCAGGTCGGCTACACCTTC